This T cell receptor (beta chain) was obtained from a study of blood T cell repertoires in COVID-19. About the study: Material from acute and convalescent COVID-19 was sourced from the United States, Italy and Spain. In each case, the material was cDNA or gDNA derived from T cells, B-cell-depleted T cells, or PBMCs.

CDR1 is SEHNR, CDR2 FQNEAQ, per germline (reference sequence). V was pared by 5 bases and J by 3 bases, with 10 bases of the junction left unmatched. The CDR3 spans 15 residues. Original processing notes: Amplifying reference gene primers gave estimates of nucleated cell counts. TCRdb's copy holds only in-frame clones and misses some; the assay was immunoSEQ multiplex PCR. The V and J calls and clone size are taken from that table; D and trimming were inferred from the DNA. The repertoire holds fewer than 20,000 clones, with 76% as singletons. This TCR derives from a man aged 65 to 85 with active or convalescent COVID-19. The chain combines TRBV7-9 with TRBJ2-7; 7 positions agree with TRBD1. Sequencing input: peripheral blood. The CDR3 sequence: CASSHTTGTGYEQYF. The CDR3 region has the DNA TGTGCCAGCAGCCACACGACAGGGACGGGCTACGAGCAGTACTTC.